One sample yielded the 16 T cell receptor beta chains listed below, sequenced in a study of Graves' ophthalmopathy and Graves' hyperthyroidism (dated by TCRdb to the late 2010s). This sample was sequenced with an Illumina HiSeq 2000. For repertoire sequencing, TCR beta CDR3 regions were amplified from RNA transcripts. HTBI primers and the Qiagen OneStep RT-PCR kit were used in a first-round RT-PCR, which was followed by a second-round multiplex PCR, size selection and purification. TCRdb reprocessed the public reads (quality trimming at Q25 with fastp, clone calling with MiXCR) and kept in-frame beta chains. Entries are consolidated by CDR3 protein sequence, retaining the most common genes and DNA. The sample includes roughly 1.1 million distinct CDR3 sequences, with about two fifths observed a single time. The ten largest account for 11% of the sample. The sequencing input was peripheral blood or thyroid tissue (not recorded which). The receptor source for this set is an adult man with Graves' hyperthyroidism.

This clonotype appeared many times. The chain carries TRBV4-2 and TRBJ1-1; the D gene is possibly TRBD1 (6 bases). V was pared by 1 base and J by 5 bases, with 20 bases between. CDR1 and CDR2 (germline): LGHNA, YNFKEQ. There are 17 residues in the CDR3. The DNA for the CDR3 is TGTGCCAGCAGCCAAGGGGGGGGGCGCGGGGATAGGACTGAAGCTTTCTTT. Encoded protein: CASSQGGGRGDRTEAFF.

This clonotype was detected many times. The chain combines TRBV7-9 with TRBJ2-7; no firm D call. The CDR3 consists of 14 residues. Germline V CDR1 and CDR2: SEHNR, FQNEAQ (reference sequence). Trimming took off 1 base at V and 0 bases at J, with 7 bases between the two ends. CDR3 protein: CASSLVAASYEQYF. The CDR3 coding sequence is TGTGCCAGCAGCTTAGTGGCAGCCTCCTACGAGCAGTACTTC.

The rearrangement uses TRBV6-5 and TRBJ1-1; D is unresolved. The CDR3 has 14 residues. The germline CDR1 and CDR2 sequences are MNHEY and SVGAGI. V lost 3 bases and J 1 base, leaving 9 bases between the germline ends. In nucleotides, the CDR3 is TGTGCCAGCAGTTATTTGAACAGGAACACTGAAGCTTTCTTT. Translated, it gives CASSYLNRNTEAFF.

This CDR3 reads CASSRGQGGTGNTIYF. The CDR3 coding sequence is TGCGCCAGCAGCCGAGGACAGGGTGGGACTGGAAACACCATATATTTT. The chain employs TRBV5-1 and TRBJ1-3; 8 nucleotides match TRBD1. The CDR3 spans 16 residues. Germline loops: CDR1 SGHRS, CDR2 YFSETQ. With 4 bases clipped from V and 2 bases from J, the junction kept 8 bases outside the gene matches.

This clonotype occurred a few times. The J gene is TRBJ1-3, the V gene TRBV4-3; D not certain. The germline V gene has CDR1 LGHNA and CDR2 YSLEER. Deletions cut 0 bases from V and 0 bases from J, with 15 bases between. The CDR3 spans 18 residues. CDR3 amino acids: CASSQEDLQAYSGNTIYF. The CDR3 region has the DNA TGCGCCAGCAGCCAAGAGGACCTGCAGGCGTACTCTGGAAACACCATATATTTT.

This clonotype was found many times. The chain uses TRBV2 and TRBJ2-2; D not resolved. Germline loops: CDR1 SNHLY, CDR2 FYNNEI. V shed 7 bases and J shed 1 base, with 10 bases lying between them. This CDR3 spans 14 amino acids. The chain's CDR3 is CASTGDWNTGELFF. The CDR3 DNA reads TGTGCCAGCACTGGCGACTGGAACACCGGGGAGCTGTTTTTT.

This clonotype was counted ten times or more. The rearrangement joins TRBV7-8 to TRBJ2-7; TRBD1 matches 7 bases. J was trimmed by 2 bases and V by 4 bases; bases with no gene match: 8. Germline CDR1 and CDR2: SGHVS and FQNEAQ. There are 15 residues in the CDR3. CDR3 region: CASSSSGTDTYEQYF. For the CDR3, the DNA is TGTGCCAGCAGCTCTTCCGGGACAGACACCTACGAGCAGTACTTC.

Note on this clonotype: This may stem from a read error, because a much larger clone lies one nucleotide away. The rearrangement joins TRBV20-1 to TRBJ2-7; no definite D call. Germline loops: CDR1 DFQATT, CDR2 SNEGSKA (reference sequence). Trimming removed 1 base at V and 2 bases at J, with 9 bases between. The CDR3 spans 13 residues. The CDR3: CSARGFLPYEQYF. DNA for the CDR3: TGCAGTGCTAGAGGGTTCTTACCCTACGAGCAGTACTTC.

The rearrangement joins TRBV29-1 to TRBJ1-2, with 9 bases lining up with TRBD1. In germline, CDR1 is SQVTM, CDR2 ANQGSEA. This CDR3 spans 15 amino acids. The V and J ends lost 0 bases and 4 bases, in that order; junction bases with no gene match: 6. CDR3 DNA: TGCAGCGTTGAAGATTCTCCGACAGGGGGCTATGGCTACACCTTC. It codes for CSVEDSPTGGYGYTF.

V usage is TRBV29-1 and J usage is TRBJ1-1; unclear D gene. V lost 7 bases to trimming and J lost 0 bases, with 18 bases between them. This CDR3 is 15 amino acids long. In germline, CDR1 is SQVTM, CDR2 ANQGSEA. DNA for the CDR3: TGCAGCGCCGCACGAGCGGGAGTAATGAACACTGAAGCTTTCTTT. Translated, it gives CSAARAGVMNTEAFF.

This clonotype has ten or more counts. CDR3 residues: CASSWDSHSNQPQHF. CDR3 coding DNA: TGTGCCAGTAGCTGGGACAGCCATAGCAATCAGCCCCAGCATTTT. The chain joins TRBV19 to TRBJ1-5; 7 bases agree with TRBD1. From germline, CDR1 is LNHDA and CDR2 SQIVND (reference sequence). The CDR3 spans 15 residues. After removal of 6 bases from V and 0 bases from J, the junction contained 5 bases not matched to a gene. Filled out from reference TRBV19 and TRBJ1-5, the complete variable domain reads DGGITQSPKYLFRKEGQNVTLSCEQNLNHDAMYWYRQDPGQGLRLIYYSQIVNDFQKGDIAEGYSVSREKKESFPLTVTSAQKNPTAFYLCASSWDSHSNQPQHFGDGTRLSIL.

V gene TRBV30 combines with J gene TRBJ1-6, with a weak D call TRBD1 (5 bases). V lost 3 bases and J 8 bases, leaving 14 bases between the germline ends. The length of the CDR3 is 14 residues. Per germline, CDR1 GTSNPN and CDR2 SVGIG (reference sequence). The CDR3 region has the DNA TGTGCCTGGAGGCGGGACCGTTATGATTCACCCCTCCACTTT. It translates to CAWRRDRYDSPLHF.

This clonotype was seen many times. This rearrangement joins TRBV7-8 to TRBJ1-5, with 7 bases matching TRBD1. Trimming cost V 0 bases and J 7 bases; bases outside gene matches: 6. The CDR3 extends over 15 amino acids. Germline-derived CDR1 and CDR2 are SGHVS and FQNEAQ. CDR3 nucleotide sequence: TGTGCCAGCAGCTTAGCGACAGGGCTCAGGCAGCCCCAGCATTTT. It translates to CASSLATGLRQPQHF.

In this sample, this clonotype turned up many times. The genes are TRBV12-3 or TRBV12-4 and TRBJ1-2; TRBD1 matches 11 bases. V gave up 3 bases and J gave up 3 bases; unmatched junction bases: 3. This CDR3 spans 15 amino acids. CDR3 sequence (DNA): TGTGCCAGCAGTTTTGGGGACAGGGGGTACTATGGCTACACCTTC. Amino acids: CASSFGDRGYYGYTF.

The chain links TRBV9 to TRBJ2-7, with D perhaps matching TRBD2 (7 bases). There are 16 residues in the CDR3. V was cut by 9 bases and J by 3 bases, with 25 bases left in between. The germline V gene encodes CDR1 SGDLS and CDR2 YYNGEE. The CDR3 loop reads CAIRAGAGPRNYEQYF. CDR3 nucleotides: TGTGCCATCAGGGCGGGGGCGGGACCCCGGAACTACGAGCAGTACTTC.

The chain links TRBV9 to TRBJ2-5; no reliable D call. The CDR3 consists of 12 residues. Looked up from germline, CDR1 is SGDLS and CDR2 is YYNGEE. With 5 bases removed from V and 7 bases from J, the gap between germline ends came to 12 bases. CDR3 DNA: TGTGCCAGCAGTTATAGGGCCAGGACCCAGTACTTC. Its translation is CASSYRARTQYF. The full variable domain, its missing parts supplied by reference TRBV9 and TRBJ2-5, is DSGVTQTPKHLITATGQRVTLRCSPRSGDLSVYWYQQSLDQGLQFLIQYYNGEERAKGNILERFSAQQFPDLHSELNLSSLELGDSALYFCASSYRARTQYFGPGTRLLVL.